Each of the 22 T cell receptor beta chains below was sequenced from the same sample in a study of untreated major depressive disorder. Libraries were prepared by immunoSEQ multiplex PCR; TCRdb keeps only in-frame clonotypes and omits some of them. The data show 20,000 to 25,000 clones, about 93% seen once. The sample was CD4+ T cells from PBMCs. The receptors come from a man aged 30 to 39 in good health.

CDR3 residues: CASSYSARGDQPQHF. CDR3 DNA: TGTGCCAGCAGTTACTCGGCCCGGGGGGATCAGCCCCAGCATTTT. V is TRBV6-5 and J is TRBJ1-5; D perhaps matches TRBD1 (5 bases). The CDR3 extends over 15 amino acids. Per germline, CDR1 MNHEY and CDR2 SVGAGI. With 0 bases removed from V and 5 bases from J, the gap between germline ends came to 11 bases.

The chain uses TRBV4-2 and TRBJ2-2; D is unclear. The CDR3 runs 16 residues. The germline V gene has CDR1 LGHNA and CDR2 YNFKEQ. V lost 8 bases and J lost 0, with 16 bases in between. CDR3 in amino acids: CASSKTTYANTGELFF. Written as DNA, the CDR3 is TGTGCCAGCTCGAAGACGACCTACGCGAACACCGGGGAGCTGTTTTTT.

The gene calls are TRBV29-1 and TRBJ2-1, with a weak D call TRBD2 (6 bases). Trimming stripped 4 bases from V and 6 bases from J, with 19 bases between. Germline CDR1 SQVTM, CDR2 ANQGSEA. This CDR3 has 15 residues. CDR3 bases: TGCAGCGTTGGTCCGGAACGGTCCGGGGGCAATGAGCAGTTCTTC. It encodes CSVGPERSGGNEQFF.

The chain has TRBV5-4 and TRBJ2-5; D uncertain. Germline V gene lookup returns CDR1 SGHNT and CDR2 YYREEE (reference sequence). Trimming stripped 1 base from V and 1 base from J, with 5 bases between. This CDR3 comprises 13 residues. The CDR3 loop reads CASSLTIQETQYF. The CDR3 DNA is TGTGCCAGCAGCTTGACTATCCAAGAGACCCAGTACTTC.

CDR3 in amino acids: CASSRQGSYGYTF. The CDR3 region has the DNA TGTGCCAGCAGCCGGCAGGGAAGCTATGGCTACACCTTC. The rearrangement uses TRBV2 and TRBJ1-2; a possible D gene is TRBD1 (5 bases). Trimming cost V 6 bases and J 4 bases, with 12 bases left between them. The CDR3 length is 13 residues. Germline CDR1 SNHLY, CDR2 FYNNEI.

The V gene is TRBV29-1, the J gene TRBJ2-3; 10 bases line up with TRBD2. This CDR3 is 15 amino acids long. Germline lookup yields CDR1 SQVTM and CDR2 ANQGSEA. After removal of 2 bases from V and 6 bases from J, the junction contained 8 bases not matched to a gene. DNA of the CDR3: TGCAGCGTTGAACTAGCGGGAGTTAGGTTGGATACGCAGTATTTT. This gives the protein CSVELAGVRLDTQYF.

This chain joins TRBV6-5 and TRBJ1-2; TRBD1 might be the D (5 bases). The CDR3 runs to 14 residues. The ends were cut back, 6 bases at V and 1 base at J, with 12 bases in the middle. CDR1 and CDR2 from the germline V gene are MNHEY and SVGAGI. CDR3: CASREPTVNYGYTF. CDR3 nucleotides: TGTGCCAGCAGAGAACCGACAGTTAACTATGGCTACACCTTC.

The chain couples TRBV7-6 to TRBJ1-1; perhaps TRBD1 as D (6 bases). This CDR3 is 16 amino acids long. V lost 3 bases, J lost 0 bases, and 14 bases lay in between. Germline V gene lookup returns CDR1 SGHVS and CDR2 FNYEAQ. CDR3 region: CASSFETGTLNTEAFF. CDR3 nucleotide sequence: TGTGCCAGCAGCTTCGAGACAGGTACCCTGAACACTGAAGCTTTCTTT.

The chain links TRBV2 to TRBJ2-7; D is possibly TRBD2 (6 bases). The CDR3 is 13 amino acids. Germline lookup yields CDR1 SNHLY and CDR2 FYNNEI. V lost 6 bases, J lost 4 bases, and 13 bases lay in between. CDR3 residues: CASSRDGGYEQYF. In DNA, the CDR3 is TGTGCCAGCAGCCGGGACGGGGGATACGAGCAGTACTTC.

The chain employs TRBV11-2 and TRBJ1-2; D may be TRBD1 (5 bases). The CDR3 is 15 residues long. Germline V gene data show CDR1 as SGHAT and CDR2 as FQNNGV. The ends were cut back, 5 bases at V and 2 bases at J, with 15 bases in the middle. The CDR3 DNA sequence: TGTGCCAGCAGCGACAGACGGATCGCGAACTATGGCTACACCTTC. Residues: CASSDRRIANYGYTF.

The CDR3 loop is CASSFEASGSMADTQYF. DNA of the CDR3: TGTGCCAGCAGCTTCGAGGCTAGCGGGAGTATGGCAGATACGCAGTATTTT. The chain has TRBV5-6 and TRBJ2-3; 10 bases agree with TRBD2. V lost 2 bases and J lost 4; bases outside the gene matches: 10. The germline V gene has CDR1 SGHDT and CDR2 YYEEEE. The length of the CDR3 is 17 residues. Variable domain in full (rest from reference TRBV5-6 and TRBJ2-3): DAGVTQSPTHLIKTRGQQVTLRCSPKSGHDTVSWYQQALGQGPQFIFQYYEEEERQRGNFPDRFSGHQFPNYSSELNVNALLLGDSALYLCASSFEASGSMADTQYFGPGTRLTVL.

The chain links TRBV5-1 to TRBJ1-2; TRBD1 agrees at 7 bases. The trim removed 5 bases at V and 3 bases at J, leaving 7 bases unmatched. CDR1 is SGHRS, CDR2 YFSETQ, per germline. The CDR3 sequence is 14 residues long. In DNA form, the CDR3 reads TGCGCCAGCAGTCGAGGGGGCCGCGACTATGGCTACACCTTC. This translates into CASSRGGRDYGYTF.

The chain carries TRBV5-1 and TRBJ1-1, with 8 nucleotides matching TRBD1. The germline CDR1 and CDR2 sequences are SGHRS and YFSETQ. V shed 2 bases, J shed 8 bases, and the junction held 5 bases outside the gene matches. The CDR3 spans 13 residues. The CDR3 is CASSFPGTGEAFF. The CDR3 DNA is TGCGCCAGCAGCTTCCCCGGGACAGGAGAAGCTTTCTTT.

The chain recombines TRBV5-1 with TRBJ2-5; D remains ambiguous. The germline CDR1 and CDR2 sequences are SGHRS and YFSETQ. Trimming stripped 1 base from V and 1 base from J, with 8 bases between. This CDR3 has 14 residues. In nucleotides, the CDR3 is TGCGCCAGCAGCTTGTACCGTCTCCAAGAGACCCAGTACTTC. Its translation is CASSLYRLQETQYF.

This clone was picked up one time. J is TRBJ1-1 and V is TRBV6-1; 8 positions match TRBD1. Germline CDR1 and CDR2: MNHNS and SASEGT. V was pared by 6 bases and J by 1 base, with 1 base of the junction left unmatched. The CDR3 loop spans 13 amino acids. The CDR3 nucleotides read TGTGCCAGCAGCAGGGGGCGGAACACTGAAGCTTTCTTT. Translated, it gives CASSRGRNTEAFF.

The gene calls are TRBV2 and TRBJ1-1, with no clear D. Trimming took 7 bases from V and 0 from J, leaving 12 bases between them. CDR1 and CDR2 from the germline V gene are SNHLY and FYNNEI. The CDR3 is 14 amino acids. The CDR3 region has the DNA TGTGCCAGCACCCAGGCAATAATGAACACTGAAGCTTTCTTT. Translation: CASTQAIMNTEAFF. Full variable domain (rest looked up from reference TRBV2 and TRBJ1-1): EPEVTQTPSHQVTQMGQEVILRCVPISNHLYFYWYRQILGQKVEFLVSFYNNEISEKSEIFDDQFSVERPDGSNFTLKIRSTKLEDSAMYFCASTQAIMNTEAFFGQGTRLTVV.

The J gene is TRBJ2-7, the V gene TRBV7-9, with 15 positions matching TRBD2. Germline values: CDR1 SEHNR, CDR2 FQNEAQ (reference sequence). J lost 0 bases, V lost 4 bases, and 10 bases had no gene match. The CDR3 sequence is 19 residues long. The DNA of the CDR3 is TGTGCCAGCAGCTCTTGGACTAGCGGGAGGGCCTTAGCCTCCTACGAGCAGTACTTC. Amino acids: CASSSWTSGRALASYEQYF.

The chain recombines TRBV2 with TRBJ2-7; 7 bases align to TRBD1. The CDR3 consists of 13 residues. CDR1 is SNHLY, CDR2 FYNNEI, per germline. V shed 1 base and J 9 bases; nucleotides not matched to a gene: 6. The chain's CDR3 is CASSEGQGIGQYF. CDR3 DNA: TGTGCCAGCAGTGAAGGACAGGGTATAGGGCAGTACTTC.

This clone has only one observation. The V gene is TRBV6-5, the J gene TRBJ2-7; D ambiguous. The CDR3 runs to 15 residues. Deletions cut 0 bases from V and 2 bases from J, with 11 bases between. The V gene's germline CDR1 is MNHEY and CDR2 SVGAGI. The CDR3, as DNA: TGTGCCAGCAGTTACTCCATAGACGGTACCTACGAGCAGTACTTC. Its translation is CASSYSIDGTYEQYF.

The chain joins TRBV7-2 to TRBJ2-2; TRBD2 agrees at 12 bases. Looked up from germline, CDR1 is SGHTA and CDR2 is FQGNSA. Unmatched junction bases numbered 2, after V lost 5 bases and J lost 1 base. The length of the CDR3 is 16 residues. CDR3 amino acids: CASSKLAGGNTGELFF. In DNA form, the CDR3 reads TGTGCCAGCAGCAAACTAGCGGGAGGGAACACCGGGGAGCTGTTTTTT.

V and J are TRBV5-1 and TRBJ2-3; 10 bases agree with TRBD2. With 3 bases clipped from V and 8 bases from J, the junction kept 12 bases outside the gene matches. CDR1 SGHRS and CDR2 YFSETQ come from the germline V gene. This CDR3 comprises 16 residues. CDR3 residues: CASSSASGGGSGTQYF. The CDR3 coding sequence is TGCGCCAGCAGCTCGGCTAGCGGGGGTGGGAGCGGTACGCAGTATTTT.

V is TRBV6-5 and J is TRBJ1-1; no reliable D call. Germline V gene data show CDR1 as MNHEY and CDR2 as SVGAGI. Trimming cost V 1 base and J 3 bases, with 9 bases left between them. The CDR3 has 14 amino acids. The CDR3 coding sequence is TGTGCCAGCAGTTACTATTTCGCGGACACTGAAGCTTTCTTT. Protein product: CASSYYFADTEAFF.